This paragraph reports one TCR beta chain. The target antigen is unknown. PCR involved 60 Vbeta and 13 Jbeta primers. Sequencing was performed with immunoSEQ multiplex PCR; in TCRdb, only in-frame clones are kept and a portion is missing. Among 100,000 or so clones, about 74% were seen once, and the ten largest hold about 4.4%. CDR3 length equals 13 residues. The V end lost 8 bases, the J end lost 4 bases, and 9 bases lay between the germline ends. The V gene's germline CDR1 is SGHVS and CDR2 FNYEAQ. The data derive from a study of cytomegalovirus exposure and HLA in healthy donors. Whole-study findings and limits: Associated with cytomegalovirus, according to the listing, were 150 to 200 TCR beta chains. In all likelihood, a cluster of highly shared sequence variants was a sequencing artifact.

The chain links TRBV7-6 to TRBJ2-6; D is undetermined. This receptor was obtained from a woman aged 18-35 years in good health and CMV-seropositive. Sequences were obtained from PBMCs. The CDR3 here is CASRRVGANVLTF. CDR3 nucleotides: TGTGCCAGCCGACGGGTCGGGGCCAACGTCCTGACTTTC.